This T cell receptor (beta chain) was profiled in a study of neurological immune-mediated disorders. The study, taken as a whole, reports: The study found the most TCR clonal expansion in HTLV-1-associated myelopathy and the least in multiple sclerosis, below healthy controls.

TCRdb reprocessed the 5' RACE reads with MiXCR, giving one entry per CDR3 protein. The sample yields approximately 30,000 distinct CDR3 sequences, around 13% seen once. V was clipped by 6 bases and J by 6 bases, with 8 bases between them. CDR1 is ENHRY and CDR2 is SYGVKD in the germline V gene. The CDR3 spans 12 residues. The time point: longitudinal time-point 2. There are many counts of this clonotype. Its antigen remains unidentified. The specimen was PBMCs. This chain joins TRBV10-3 and TRBJ1-4; D unresolved. The TCR originated in a woman between 35 and 50 years old in good health. The CDR3 sequence is CAIRDLDEKLFF. The CDR3 coding sequence is TGTGCCATCAGGGACCTCGATGAAAAACTGTTTTTT.